The 12 T cell receptor delta chains below all came from one sample that was sequenced in a study of gamma-delta T cells after stem cell transplantation. TCRdb re-identified clones in the RT-PCR reads via CATT. There are around 3,500 delta-chain clones in the sample; around 16% occur only once, and approximately 14% lies in the top ten. Sequencing used gamma-delta T cells. All receptors come from a human donor. It is not recorded whose cells these are; they may come from a transplant donor.

With regard to this clone: Given a much more abundant clone one base away, this may be a read error. V gene TRDV2 combines with J gene TRDJ1; TRDD3 aligns across 8 bases. Germline assignment: CDR1 GEAIGNYY and CDR2 EKD. This CDR3 is built from 20 residues. The CDR3 coding sequence is TGTGCCTGTGACACCGTCGGTGTTGGGGGATCGACTTCTTACACCGATAAACCCATCTTT. Encoded protein: CACDTVGVGGSTSYTDKPIF.

The gene calls are TRDV2 and TRDJ3, with TRDD3 matching over 13 bases. Germline loops: CDR1 GEAIGNYY, CDR2 EKD. Trimming removed 0 bases from V and 0 bases from J; junction bases left unmatched: 10. The CDR3 is 22 residues long. The CDR3 DNA follows: TGTGCCTGTGACACCGTCAGGACTGGGGGATACGGGAGCTCCTGGGACACCCGACAGATGTTTTTC. Translated, it gives CACDTVRTGGYGSSWDTRQMFF.

As concerns this clone: This likely stems from a read error, as it lies one base from a far larger clone. This same CDR3 is encoded by further DNA sequences in the sample. J is TRDJ1 and V is TRDV2; tentatively, D is TRDD3 (5 bases). The germline CDR1 and CDR2 sequences are GEAIGNYY and EKD. The CDR3 is 18 residues long. Trimming took off 0 bases at V and 0 bases at J, with 19 bases between the two ends. In DNA, the CDR3 is TGTGCCTGTGACACCGTAGCTCGAACGGGGAGCGACACCGATAAACTCATCTTT. Amino acid sequence: CACDTVARTGSDTDKLIF.

To note about this clone: A clone one base away is much larger, so this may be a read error. Other DNA sequences of this sample code for an identical CDR3. In nucleotides, the CDR3 is TGTGCCTGTGATACTCTCCTTCCCGCTGCCGATGTACTTGGGGATCTCGATAAACTCATCTTT. Protein product: CACDTLLPAADVLGDLDKLIF. This chain connects TRDV2 to TRDJ1, with D possibly called TRDD2 or TRDD3 (6 bases each). CDR1 and CDR2 from the germline V gene are GEAIGNYY and EKD. Trimming took off 4 bases at V and 4 bases at J, with 36 bases between the two ends. The CDR3 has 21 residues.

This chain connects TRDV2 to TRDJ3; TRDD3 might be the D (6 bases). The V end was cut by 3 bases, the J end by 2 bases, with 25 bases between. CDR3 length equals 21 residues. The germline CDR1 and CDR2 sequences are GEAIGNYY and EKD. CDR3 amino acids: CACDAIPPLVDTTWDTRQMFF. The CDR3 DNA reads TGTGCCTGTGACGCCATCCCGCCACTGGTGGATACTACCTGGGACACCCGACAGATGTTTTTC.

This clone is deemed medium-sized. The chain combines TRDV2 with TRDJ1; TRDD3 aligns across 7 bases. Per germline, CDR1 GEAIGNYY and CDR2 EKD. The CDR3 is 15 residues long. V lost 3 bases, J lost 0 bases, and 6 bases stayed unmatched. CDR3: CACDPVLGNTDKLIF. CDR3 coding DNA: TGTGCCTGTGACCCCGTACTGGGGAACACCGATAAACTCATCTTT.

By frequency in the sample, this clone is medium-sized. Germline and junction disagree at one end, which may indicate a read error. The CDR3 DNA is TGTGCCTGTGACGGAGTGGGGGTCTTACTGGGGGATAAAATCATCTTT. Translation gives CACDGVGVLLGDKIIF. This chain uses TRDV2 with TRDJ1, with 11 bases matching TRDD3. The CDR3 loop spans 16 amino acids. Germline CDR1 is GEAIGNYY and CDR2 is EKD.

This clone came up a few times. This may be a read error, as it is one base from a much larger clone. This rearrangement joins TRDV2 to TRDJ1; TRDD3 might be the D (5 bases). Germline values: CDR1 GEAIGNYY, CDR2 EKD. The CDR3 consists of 16 residues. Trimming cost V 0 bases and J 0 bases, with 13 bases left between them. This chain's CDR3 is CACDTVDKRNTDKLIF. The CDR3 region has the DNA TGTGCCTGTGACACCGTGGATAAGCGGAACACCGATAAACTCATCTTT.

Only a few counts were recorded for this clone. One base away lies a much larger clone, so this may be a sequencing read error. V usage is TRDV2 and J usage is TRDJ1; 10 bases are shared with TRDD3. In germline, CDR1 is GEAIGNYY, CDR2 EKD. The CDR3 is made up of 16 amino acids. The CDR3 DNA reads TGTGCCTGTGACAGACTGGGGGATTCCGCCACCGATAGACTCATCTTT. Its translation is CACDRLGDSATDRLIF.

The chain uses TRDV2 and TRDJ1; TRDD3 matches 9 bases. The trim removed 0 bases at V and 2 bases at J, leaving 6 bases unmatched. CDR3 length: 16 residues. CDR1 and CDR2 from the germline V gene are GEAIGNYY and EKD. The CDR3 DNA reads as TGTGCCTGTGACACCGGGGACTGGGGGACAACCGATAAACTCATCTTT. Residues: CACDTGDWGTTDKLIF.

There are a few counts of this clone. J is TRDJ3 and V is TRDV2; the D gene is possibly TRDD3 (6 bases). Germline CDR1 is GEAIGNYY and CDR2 is EKD. V lost 1 base, J lost 0 bases, and 12 bases lay in between. This CDR3 has 18 residues. Written as DNA, the CDR3 is TGTGCCTGTGACACTGGGGATGCGGGCTCCTGGGACACCCGACAGATGTTTTTC. Its translation: CACDTGDAGSWDTRQMFF.

This clone was seen only a few times. TCRdb's protein, taken from a much larger clone, differs from this DNA's translation at residue 10, likely owing to a read error; the protein displayed comes from the DNA. V and J are TRDV2 and TRDJ1; 7 bases fit TRDD3. Germline assignment: CDR1 GEAIGNYY and CDR2 EKD. Trimming at V came to 0 bases and at J to 0 bases, leaving 15 bases not matched to a gene. This CDR3 has 19 amino acids. This CDR3 is CACDTVTGSVGYHTDKLIF. CDR3 sequence (DNA): TGTGCCTGTGACACCGTAACCGGGTCTGTGGGATACCACACCGATAAACTCATCTTT.